Listed below are T cell receptor beta chains from one sample, sequenced in a study of blood T cell repertoires in COVID-19. The method was immunoSEQ multiplex PCR; TCRdb's version includes in-frame clones alone and lacks a portion of them. Among 280,000 or so clones listed, around 92% were seen once. The sample taken for sequencing was PBMCs or T cells enriched from blood (not recorded which). Receptors were obtained from a woman aged 45 to 65 who had been exposed to COVID-19. Each CDR3 is given with its conserved first and last residue. A D gene is named only where the DNA matches it firmly. Clone size appears in some rows only: once, few, many, or a class for an expanded clone.

clone size,V gene,J gene,D gene,CDR3 DNA,CDR3 protein
-,TRBV30,TRBJ1-1,-,TGTGCCTGGAGCAGTAGGTCGGGGACTGAAGCTTTCTTT,CAWSSRSGTEAFF
-,TRBV7-8,TRBJ1-1,-,TGTGCCAGCAGCCGCGGGGACTCTTGGAACACTGAAGCTTTCTTT,CASSRGDSWNTEAFF
-,TRBV27,TRBJ1-1,-,TGTGCCAGCAGTCCACCCCTGCTGGCGAACACTGAAGCTTTCTTT,CASSPPLLANTEAFF
-,TRBV7-6,TRBJ2-5,-,TGTGCCAGCAGCCCAGGGGAGACCCAGTACTTC,CASSPGETQYF
-,TRBV7-8,TRBJ2-1,TRBD2,TGTGCCAGCAGCTTAGAATCTGCCGGGGGGGACAATGAGCAGTTCTTC,CASSLESAGGDNEQFF
-,TRBV5-1,TRBJ2-1,-,TGCGCCAGCAGCTTATATGGGTGGGAGCCTAGCACCTCCTACAATGAGCAGTTCTTC,CASSLYGWEPSTSYNEQFF
-,TRBV2,TRBJ2-3,TRBD1,TGTGCCAGCAGTCCATTGGGGACAGGGTTAGATACGCAGTATTTT,CASSPLGTGLDTQYF
-,TRBV28,TRBJ1-5,-,TGTGCCAGCAGTGCCCCTTCGGGCGGGAATAGCAATCAGCCCCAGCATTTT,CASSAPSGGNSNQPQHF
-,TRBV6-5,TRBJ2-7,TRBD1,TGTGCCAGCAGAAGACAGGGTACTCCCTACGAGCAGTACTTC,CASRRQGTPYEQYF
-,TRBV19,TRBJ2-2,TRBD1,TGTGCCAGTAGCTCTGACAGGGCGGACACCGGGGAGCTGTTTTTT,CASSSDRADTGELFF
-,TRBV7-9,TRBJ2-2,-,TGTGCCAGCAGCTTAAGTACGGTGAACACCGGGGAGCTGTTTTTT,CASSLSTVNTGELFF
once,TRBV5-1,TRBJ2-2,TRBD2,TGCGCCAGCAGCGAGAAGCTCGGGACTAGCGGGGGGGGCTCCACCGGGGAGCTGTTTTTT,CASSEKLGTSGGGSTGELFF
-,TRBV19,TRBJ1-5,-,TGTGCCAGTAGTACAGGGCTCCAACAGAGCTATCAGCCCCAGCATTTT,CASSTGLQQSYQPQHF
-,TRBV5-4,TRBJ2-7,-,TGTGCCAGCAGCTTCCGGAGTAAGGACGAGCAGTACTTC,CASSFRSKDEQYF
-,TRBV15,TRBJ1-2,-,TGTGCCACCAGCAGAGATGCCTCAAACCCCCCCGGAGGCGAGAGTGGGGGCTACACCTTC,CATSRDASNPPGGESGGYTF
-,TRBV28,TRBJ2-7,-,TGTGCCAGCAGCCCTACCTCACAAGGCTCAGGCGAGCAGTACTTC,CASSPTSQGSGEQYF
-,TRBV11-2,TRBJ1-1,-,TGTGCCAGCAGCTTAAGGACAGAGAACACTGAAGCTTTCTTT,CASSLRTENTEAFF
-,TRBV19,TRBJ1-5,TRBD1,TGTGCCAGTAGTAGACAGGGGCCGAATCAGCCCCAGCATTTT,CASSRQGPNQPQHF
-,TRBV28,TRBJ1-2,-,TGTGCCAGCAGTACGACAGCTCGGGGCTACACCTTC,CASSTTARGYTF
-,TRBV7-2,TRBJ1-6,-,TGTGCCAGCAGCTTTGACAGGTTGAATTCACCCCTCCACTTT,CASSFDRLNSPLHF
-,TRBV3-1/TRBV3-2,TRBJ1-1,-,TGTGCCAGCAGCTCAACCGGGACATTCACTGAAGCTTTCTTT,CASSSTGTFTEAFF
-,TRBV27,TRBJ2-5,TRBD2,TGTGCCAGCAGAGGGGACTACCGCCAAGAGACCCAGTACTTC,CASRGDYRQETQYF
-,TRBV6-5,TRBJ1-1,-,TGTGCCAGCAGTTACTCGAGAGGTACGGGAGGGGAAGCTTTCTTT,CASSYSRGTGGEAFF
-,TRBV5-1,TRBJ2-7,TRBD1,TGCGCCAGCAGCTCCATAACCTCCGGGACAGGGGGCGGCGAGCAGTACTTC,CASSSITSGTGGGEQYF
-,TRBV20-1,TRBJ1-1,TRBD1,TGCAGTGCTAGAGGACAGGGGGAAGCTTTCTTT,CSARGQGEAFF
-,TRBV6-5,TRBJ2-7,TRBD2,TGTGCCAGCAGAGAGACTAGCTCCGTCTACGAGCAGTACTTC,CASRETSSVYEQYF
-,TRBV28,TRBJ2-7,-,TGTGCCGCATGCGGGACTCCGGATACATACGAGCAGTACTTC,CAACGTPDTYEQYF
few,TRBV28,TRBJ1-2,TRBD1,TGTGCCAGCAGTCGGACAGGATATGGCTACACCTTC,CASSRTGYGYTF
-,TRBV5-1,TRBJ2-7,-,TGCGCCAGCAGCGAGGACAGCGGGGACGAGCAGTACTTC,CASSEDSGDEQYF
once,TRBV4-1,TRBJ2-1,TRBD2,TGCGCCAGCAGCCAAAGCGGGGGAACCTACAATGAGCAGTTCTTC,CASSQSGGTYNEQFF
few,TRBV6-2/TRBV6-3,TRBJ1-5,-,TGTGCCAGCAGTTACTCCTCCTCAGGTATTAGCAATCAGCCCCAGCATTTT,CASSYSSSGISNQPQHF
-,TRBV7-7,TRBJ1-3,-,TGTGCTAGCAGCTTGGGGGGCTCTGGAAACACCATATATTTT,CASSLGGSGNTIYF
-,TRBV30,TRBJ1-4,-,TGTGCCTGGAGTATTAAGCTTAATGAAAAACTGTTTTTT,CAWSIKLNEKLFF
-,TRBV7-8,TRBJ2-5,TRBD2,TGTGCCAGCAGCTTTGAGCGGGACTGGGAAGAGACCCAGTACTTC,CASSFERDWEETQYF
-,TRBV3-1/TRBV3-2,TRBJ1-1,TRBD1,TGTGCCAGCAGCCAGGGACAGCCCACTGAAGCTTTCTTT,CASSQGQPTEAFF
-,TRBV5-1,TRBJ2-1,TRBD2,TGCGCCAGCAGCTTGGCTGAGCGGGGGGAGCAGTTCTTC,CASSLAERGEQFF
few,TRBV19,TRBJ2-6,-,TGTGCCAGTAGATCAGGCTCTGGGGCCAACGTCCTGACTTTC,CASRSGSGANVLTF
-,TRBV18,TRBJ2-1,-,TGTGCCAGCTCACCCCCTGGGCTAAGAACCTACAATGAGCAGTTCTTC,CASSPPGLRTYNEQFF
-,TRBV5-4,TRBJ2-1,TRBD1,TGTGCCAGCAGCTTGGCCGCGACAGGGGCGTACAATGAGCAGTTCTTC,CASSLAATGAYNEQFF
-,TRBV20-1,TRBJ1-1,-,TGCAGTGACTTGAACACTGAAGCTTTCTTT,CSDLNTEAFF
-,TRBV5-1,TRBJ2-3,-,TGCGCCAGCAGCCCAAGCCGGGGATTAGCCACAGATACGCAGTATTTT,CASSPSRGLATDTQYF
-,TRBV4-1,TRBJ2-5,-,TGCGCCAGCAGCCAAGATCTCCATCGGGCCCAGTACTTC,CASSQDLHRAQYF
-,TRBV5-4,TRBJ1-1,-,TGTGCCAGCAGCTTGTTCGGGAGTGTAGCTGAAGCTTTCTTT,CASSLFGSVAEAFF
-,TRBV27,TRBJ2-3,TRBD2,TGTGCCAGCAGTTCGGTAGCGGGAACGCAGTATTTT,CASSSVAGTQYF
-,TRBV10-3,TRBJ1-2,-,TGTGCCATCAGTGAGTCGCGCGGGGGCCTCAATGGCTACACCTTC,CAISESRGGLNGYTF
-,TRBV29-1,TRBJ2-7,TRBD2,TGCAGCGTCCGATCAACTAGCGGGGGGGCATCGATCTACGAGCAGTACTTC,CSVRSTSGGASIYEQYF
-,TRBV9,TRBJ1-2,-,TGTGCCAGCAGCGTAGGGTGGGGCAGTACTAACTATGGCTACACCTTC,CASSVGWGSTNYGYTF
-,TRBV5-1,TRBJ2-3,TRBD2,TGCGCCAGCAGCACAGGGACTAGCGGGCCCACAGATACGCAGTATTTT,CASSTGTSGPTDTQYF
-,TRBV28,TRBJ1-5,TRBD1,TGTGCCAGTGGAATCAGGGGGGTCATCGGTCAGCCCCAGCATTTT,CASGIRGVIGQPQHF
-,TRBV5-5,TRBJ1-3,TRBD1,TGTGCCAGCAGCTTGGCCGGGACAGACTCTGGAAACACCATATATTTT,CASSLAGTDSGNTIYF
once,TRBV7-2,TRBJ2-5,TRBD2,TGTGCCAGCAGCCGGACTAGCGGGGGGGCAGAGACCCAGTACTTC,CASSRTSGGAETQYF
-,TRBV21-1,TRBJ2-5,-,TGTGCCAGCAGAAAAAGGGACAGACCGAACCCAGAGACCCAGTACTTC,CASRKRDRPNPETQYF
-,TRBV9,TRBJ1-2,TRBD1,TGTGCCAGCAGCGCGGGGACAGACCCTAACTATGGCTACACCTTC,CASSAGTDPNYGYTF
-,TRBV5-1,TRBJ1-1,-,TGCGCCAGCAGCCAATACGAGACACAGAACACTGAAGCTTTCTTT,CASSQYETQNTEAFF